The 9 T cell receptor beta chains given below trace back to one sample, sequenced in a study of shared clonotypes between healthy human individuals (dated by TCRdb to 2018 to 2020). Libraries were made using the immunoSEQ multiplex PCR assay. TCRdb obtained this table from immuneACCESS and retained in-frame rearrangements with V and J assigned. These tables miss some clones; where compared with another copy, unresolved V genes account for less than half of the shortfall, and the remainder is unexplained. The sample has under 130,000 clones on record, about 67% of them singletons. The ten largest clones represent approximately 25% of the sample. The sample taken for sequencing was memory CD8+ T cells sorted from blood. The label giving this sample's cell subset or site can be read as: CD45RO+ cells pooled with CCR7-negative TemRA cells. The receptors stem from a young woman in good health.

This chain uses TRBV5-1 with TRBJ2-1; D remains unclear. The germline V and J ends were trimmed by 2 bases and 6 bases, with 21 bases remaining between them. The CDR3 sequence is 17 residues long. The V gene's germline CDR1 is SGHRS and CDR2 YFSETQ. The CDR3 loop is CASSFSMAHGALNEQFF. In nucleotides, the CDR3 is TGCGCCAGCAGCTTCTCGATGGCGCACGGAGCCCTCAATGAGCAGTTCTTC.

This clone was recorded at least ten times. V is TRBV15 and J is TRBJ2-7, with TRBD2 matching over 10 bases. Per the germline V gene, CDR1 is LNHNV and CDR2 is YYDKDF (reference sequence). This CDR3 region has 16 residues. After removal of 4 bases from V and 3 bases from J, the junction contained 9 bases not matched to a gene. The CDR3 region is CATSIRLAGADYEQYF. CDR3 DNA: TGTGCCACCAGCATCCGGCTAGCGGGAGCCGACTACGAGCAGTACTTC.

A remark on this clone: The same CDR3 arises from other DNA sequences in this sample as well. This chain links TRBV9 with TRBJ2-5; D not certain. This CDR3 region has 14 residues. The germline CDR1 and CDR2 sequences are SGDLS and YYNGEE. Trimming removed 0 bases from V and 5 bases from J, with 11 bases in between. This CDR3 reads CASSVDGSVETQYF. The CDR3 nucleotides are TGTGCCAGCAGCGTAGATGGCAGTGTGGAGACCCAGTACTTC.

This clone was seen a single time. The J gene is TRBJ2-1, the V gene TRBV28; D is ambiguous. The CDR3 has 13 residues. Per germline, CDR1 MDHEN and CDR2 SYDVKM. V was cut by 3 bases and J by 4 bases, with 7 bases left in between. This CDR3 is CASSFGRYNEQFF. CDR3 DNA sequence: TGTGCCAGCAGTTTTGGTCGGTACAATGAGCAGTTCTTC.

CDR3 amino acids: CAWSRDVQETQYF. The CDR3, as DNA: TGTGCCTGGAGTCGGGACGTCCAAGAGACCCAGTACTTC. The rearrangement uses TRBV30 and TRBJ2-5; D could derive from TRBD1 or TRBD2 (5 bases each). The CDR3 loop spans 13 amino acids. Germline CDR1 and CDR2: GTSNPN and SVGIG (reference sequence). Trimming took 2 bases from V and 1 from J, leaving 8 bases between them.

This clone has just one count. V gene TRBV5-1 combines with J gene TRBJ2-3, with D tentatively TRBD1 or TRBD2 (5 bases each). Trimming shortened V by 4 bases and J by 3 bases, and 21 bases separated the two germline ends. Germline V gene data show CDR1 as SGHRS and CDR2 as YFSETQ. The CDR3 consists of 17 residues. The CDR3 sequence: CASSPEARTWGTDTQYF. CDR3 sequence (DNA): TGCGCCAGCAGCCCCGAGGCTCGGACTTGGGGGACAGATACGCAGTATTTT.

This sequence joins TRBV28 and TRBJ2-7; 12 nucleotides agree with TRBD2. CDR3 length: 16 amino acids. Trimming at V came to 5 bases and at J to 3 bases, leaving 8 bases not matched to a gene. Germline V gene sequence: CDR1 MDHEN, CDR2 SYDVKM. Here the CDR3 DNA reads TGTGCCAGCAGTACGAGACTAGCGGGAGTATTCTACGAGCAGTACTTC. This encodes CASSTRLAGVFYEQYF.

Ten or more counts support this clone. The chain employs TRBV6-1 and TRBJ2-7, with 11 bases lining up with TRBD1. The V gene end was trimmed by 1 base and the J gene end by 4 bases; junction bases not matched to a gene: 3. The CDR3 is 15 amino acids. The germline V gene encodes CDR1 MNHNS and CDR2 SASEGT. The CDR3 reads CASSEEGTGGYEQYF. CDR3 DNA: TGTGCCAGCAGTGAAGAAGGGACAGGGGGGTACGAGCAGTACTTC.

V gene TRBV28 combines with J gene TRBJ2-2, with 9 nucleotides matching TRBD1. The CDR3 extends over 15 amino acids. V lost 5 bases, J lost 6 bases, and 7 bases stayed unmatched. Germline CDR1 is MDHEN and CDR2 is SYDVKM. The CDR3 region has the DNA TGTGCCAGCAGTCGATACAGGGGGCTTGCCGGGGAGCTGTTTTTT. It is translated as CASSRYRGLAGELFF.